The present TCR beta chain was sequenced within a study of CD8 T cells in Susac syndrome. As to this clonotype: Its antigen remains unknown.

Points from the study as a whole: It was acknowledged in the study that its TCR sequencing and HLA analysis involved a relatively small number of individuals.

Reverse transcription used about 0.45 to 1 ug RNA and random hexamers. Amplification of TCR beta CDR3 spanned 54 Vbeta and 13 Jbeta via immunoSEQ multiplex PCR. TCRdb re-called the immunoSEQ multiplex PCR reads through MiXCR, storing one row per CDR3 protein. Of approximately 150,000 distinct CDR3 sequences listed, roughly 80% were seen once; the top ten hold more than 0.5%. Input material: CD8+ T cells from PBMCs. The sequence came from a human donor with multiple sclerosis.

The CDR3 region is CASSLENRNQQYF. CDR3 nucleotide sequence: TGTGCCAGCAGCTTAGAAAACAGGAATCAGCAGTACTTC. The V and J genes are TRBV13 and TRBJ2-7; D may be TRBD1 (5 bases). The germline V and J ends were trimmed by 1 base and 8 bases, with 12 bases remaining between them. The CDR3 runs to 13 residues. Germline lookup yields CDR1 PRHDT and CDR2 FYEKMQ (reference sequence).